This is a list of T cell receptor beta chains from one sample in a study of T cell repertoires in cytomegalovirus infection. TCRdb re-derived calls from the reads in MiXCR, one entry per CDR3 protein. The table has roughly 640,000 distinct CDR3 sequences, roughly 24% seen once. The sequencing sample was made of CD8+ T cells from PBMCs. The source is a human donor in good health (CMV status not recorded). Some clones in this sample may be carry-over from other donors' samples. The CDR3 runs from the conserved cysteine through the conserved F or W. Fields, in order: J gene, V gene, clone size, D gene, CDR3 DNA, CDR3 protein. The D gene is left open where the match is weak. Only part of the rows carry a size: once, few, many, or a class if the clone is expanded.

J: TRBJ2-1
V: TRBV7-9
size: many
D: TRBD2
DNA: TGTGCCAGCAGCTTAGTTGTAGCGGGGGAGTACAATGAGCAGTTCTTC
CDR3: CASSLVVAGEYNEQFF

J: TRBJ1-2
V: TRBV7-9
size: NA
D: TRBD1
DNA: TGTGCCAGCAGCCCCCCTGTACCGGGACAGCACTATGGCTACACCTTC
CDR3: CASSPPVPGQHYGYTF

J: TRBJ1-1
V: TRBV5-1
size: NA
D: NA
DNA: TGCGCCAGCAGCTTGGGTGATGGGAGTCCTGAAGCTTTCTTT
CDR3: CASSLGDGSPEAFF

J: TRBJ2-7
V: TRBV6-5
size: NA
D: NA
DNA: TGTGCCAGCGAGGACTCCTACGAGCAGTACTTC
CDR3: CASEDSYEQYF

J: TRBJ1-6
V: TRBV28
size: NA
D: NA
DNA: TGTGCCAGCAGCGGCGGTTATAGCTCCTATAATTCACCCCTCCACTTT
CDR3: CASSGGYSSYNSPLHF

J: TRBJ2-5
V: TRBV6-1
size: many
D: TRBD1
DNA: TGTGCCAGCAGTAGATCCGGGACAGGGTTACAAGAGACCCAGTACTTC
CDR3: CASSRSGTGLQETQYF

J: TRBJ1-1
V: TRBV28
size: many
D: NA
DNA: TGTGCCAGCAGTTTAAGCAGGGCTGGCACTGAAGCTTTCTTT
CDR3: CASSLSRAGTEAFF

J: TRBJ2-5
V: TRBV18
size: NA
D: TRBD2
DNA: TGTGCCAGCTCACCACCCTCCGGGGGGAAGTTTGAGACCCAGTACTTC
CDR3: CASSPPSGGKFETQYF

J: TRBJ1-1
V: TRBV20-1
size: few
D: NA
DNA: TGCAGTGCTAGAGTGACAGGGAACACTGAAGCTTTCTTT
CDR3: CSARVTGNTEAFF

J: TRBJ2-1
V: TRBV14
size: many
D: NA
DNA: TGTGCCAGCAGCCACAAGACAGGGGCGGTGGTAGCGGGGGACCTAAGCTCCTACAATGAGCAGTTCTTC
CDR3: CASSHKTGAVVAGDLSSYNEQFF

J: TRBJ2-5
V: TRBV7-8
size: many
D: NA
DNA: TGTGCCAGCAGCTTATACGACGACATTCAAGAGACCCAGTACTTC
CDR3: CASSLYDDIQETQYF

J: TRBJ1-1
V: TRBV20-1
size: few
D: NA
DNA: TGCAGTGCTAGAAGCCCGGAGGATGGGGATGAAGCTTTCTTT
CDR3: CSARSPEDGDEAFF

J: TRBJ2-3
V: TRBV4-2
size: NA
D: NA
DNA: TGTGCCAGCAGCCAAAGGGCCTCGGCAGGGCGCACAGATACGCAGTATTTT
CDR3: CASSQRASAGRTDTQYF

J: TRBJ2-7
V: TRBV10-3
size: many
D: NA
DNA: TGTGCCATTAGGGACTGGCAATCCTACGAGCAGTACTTC
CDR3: CAIRDWQSYEQYF

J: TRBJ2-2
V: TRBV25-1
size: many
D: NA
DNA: TGTGCCAGCTACGGGGGCGCGGATAGGCTGTTTTTT
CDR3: CASYGGADRLFF

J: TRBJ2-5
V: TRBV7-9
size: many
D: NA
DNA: TGTGCCAGCAGCTCAAAGGGGCGGTGGGAGACCCAGTACTTC
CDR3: CASSSKGRWETQYF

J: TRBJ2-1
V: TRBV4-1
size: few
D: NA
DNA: TGCGCCAGCAGCCCACCAACTAGTTTTGAGCAGTTCTTC
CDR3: CASSPPTSFEQFF

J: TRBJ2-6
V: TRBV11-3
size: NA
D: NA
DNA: TGTGCCAGCAGCTTAGATACGGGGGACCATCCCTCTGGGGCCAACGTCCTGACTTTC
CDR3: CASSLDTGDHPSGANVLTF

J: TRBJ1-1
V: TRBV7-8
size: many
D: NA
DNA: TGTGCCAGCAGCGGATTTAAGGGGGGGCCGGGCACTGAAGCTTTCTTT
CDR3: CASSGFKGGPGTEAFF

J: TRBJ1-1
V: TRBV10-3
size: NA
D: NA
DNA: TGTGCCACCCTAGACCGGGGGAAAAACACTGAAGCTTTCTTT
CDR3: CATLDRGKNTEAFF

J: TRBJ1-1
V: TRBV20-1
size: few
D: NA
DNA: TGCAGTGCCCGTGACAGGATTAACACTGAAGCTTTCTTT
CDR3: CSARDRINTEAFF

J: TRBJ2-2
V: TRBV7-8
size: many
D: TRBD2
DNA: TGTGCCAGCAGCCAGCTAGCGGGGTCCACCGGGGAGCTGTTTTTT
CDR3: CASSQLAGSTGELFF

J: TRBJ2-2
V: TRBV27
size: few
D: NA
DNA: TGTGCCAGCAGTGGGAGGACAGTGAACACCGGGGAGCTGTTTTTT
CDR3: CASSGRTVNTGELFF

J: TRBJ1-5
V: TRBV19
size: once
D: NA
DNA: TGTGCCAGTAGTATTGCCGGGGGGATATATAGCAATCAGCCCCAGCATTTT
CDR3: CASSIAGGIYSNQPQHF

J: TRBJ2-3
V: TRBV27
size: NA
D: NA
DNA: TGTGCCAGCAGACAAGGAGCCTCTTACACAGATACGCAGTATTTT
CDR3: CASRQGASYTDTQYF

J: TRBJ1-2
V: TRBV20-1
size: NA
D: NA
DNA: TGCAGTGCTATACGGGGCTATGGCTACACCTTC
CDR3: CSAIRGYGYTF

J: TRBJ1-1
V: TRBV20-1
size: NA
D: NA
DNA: TGCAGTGCTAGCCCGGGGAGTGGCACTGAAGCTTTCTTT
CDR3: CSASPGSGTEAFF

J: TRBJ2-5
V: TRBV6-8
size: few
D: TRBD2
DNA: TGTGCCAGCACCTCCCTCGGGCTAGCGGGGGGAGAGACCCAGTACTTC
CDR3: CASTSLGLAGGETQYF

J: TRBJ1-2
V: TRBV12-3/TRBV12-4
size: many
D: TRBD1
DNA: TGTGCCAGCAGTTATACCACAGGGGCTGGCTACACCTTC
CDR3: CASSYTTGAGYTF

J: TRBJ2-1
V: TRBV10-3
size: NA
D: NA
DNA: TGTGCCATCAGAAAAGACAGGAGAAGCTCCTACAATGAGCAGTTCTTC
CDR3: CAIRKDRRSSYNEQFF

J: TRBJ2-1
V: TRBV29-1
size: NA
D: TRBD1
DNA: TGCAGCGTTGAAACACAGGGGACCCAAACCTACAATGAGCAGTTCTTC
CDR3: CSVETQGTQTYNEQFF

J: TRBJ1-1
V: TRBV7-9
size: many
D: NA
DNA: TGTGCCAGCAGCTTATCAGGTCCCGCAGGTGAAGCTTTCTTT
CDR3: CASSLSGPAGEAFF

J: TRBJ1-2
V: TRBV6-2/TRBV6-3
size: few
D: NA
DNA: TGTGCCAGCAGTTACTCCCCGAGCAACGGCTACACCTTC
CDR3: CASSYSPSNGYTF

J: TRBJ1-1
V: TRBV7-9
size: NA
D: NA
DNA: TGTGCCAGCAGCACCCCAGGGGCAAAGAACACTGAAGCTTTCTTT
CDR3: CASSTPGAKNTEAFF

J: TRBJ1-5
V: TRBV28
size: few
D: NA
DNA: TGTGCCAGTCAAGGGAGGAATCGGGTTTATAGCAATCAGCCCCAGCATTTT
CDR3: CASQGRNRVYSNQPQHF

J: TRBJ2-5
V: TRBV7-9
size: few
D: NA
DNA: TGTGCCAGCAGCTTCGATGGTCGGGAGACCCAGTACTTC
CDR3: CASSFDGRETQYF

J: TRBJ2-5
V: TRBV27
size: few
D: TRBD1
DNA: TGTGCCAGCAGGCTGGGACAGGCAAGCCAAGAGACCCAGTACTTC
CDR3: CASRLGQASQETQYF

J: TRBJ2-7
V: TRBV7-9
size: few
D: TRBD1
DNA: TGTGCCAGCAGCACCCGGACAGGGGCCCACGAGCAGTACTTC
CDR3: CASSTRTGAHEQYF

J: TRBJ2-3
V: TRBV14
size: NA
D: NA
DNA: TGTGCCAGCAGGGAGGGTTGGGCCACAGATATGCAGTATTTT
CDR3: CASREGWATDMQYF

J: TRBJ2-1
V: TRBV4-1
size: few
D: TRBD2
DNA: TGCGCCAGCAGCCAAGATGCGGTAGCGGGGGGGCCCGGTGAGCAGTTCTTC
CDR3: CASSQDAVAGGPGEQFF

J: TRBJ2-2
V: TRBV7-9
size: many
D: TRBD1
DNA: TGTGCCAGCAGCTCACCTCGGGACAGCTTTAACACCGGGGAGCTGTTTTTT
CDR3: CASSSPRDSFNTGELFF

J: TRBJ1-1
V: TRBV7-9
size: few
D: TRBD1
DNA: TGTGCCAGCAGCCTTCCGGACAGGGGGTTCACTGAAGCTTTCTTT
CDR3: CASSLPDRGFTEAFF

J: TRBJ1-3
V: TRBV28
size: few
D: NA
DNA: TGTGCCAGCAGTTCCCCTCGGGGGGGCGATGGAAACACCATATATTTT
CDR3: CASSSPRGGDGNTIYF

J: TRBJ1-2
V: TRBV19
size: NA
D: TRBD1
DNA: TGTGCCAGTAGTCATCCGGACAGGGCACCCTATGGCTACACCTTC
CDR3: CASSHPDRAPYGYTF

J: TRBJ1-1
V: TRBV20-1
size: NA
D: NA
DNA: TGCAGTGCTATTGAGACGCCTTCCTGGGGCACTGAAGCTTTCTTT
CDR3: CSAIETPSWGTEAFF

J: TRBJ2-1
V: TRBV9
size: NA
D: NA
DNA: TGTGCCAGCAGCGCCTGGGACCGCGGGGATGAGCAGTTCTTC
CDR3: CASSAWDRGDEQFF

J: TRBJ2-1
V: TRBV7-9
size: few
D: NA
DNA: TGTGCCAGCAGCATTACAGGAAATGAGCAGTTCTTC
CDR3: CASSITGNEQFF

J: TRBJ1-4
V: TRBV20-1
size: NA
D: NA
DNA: TGCAGTGCTAGAGTAACAGAGGGAGGTCTTCCAACTAATGAAAAACTGTTTTTT
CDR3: CSARVTEGGLPTNEKLFF

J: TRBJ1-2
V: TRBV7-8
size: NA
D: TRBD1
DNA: TGTGCCAGCAGCTCAGGGGGGGGGAGCTACATCTTC
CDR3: CASSSGGGSYIF

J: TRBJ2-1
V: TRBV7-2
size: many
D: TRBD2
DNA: TGTGCCAGCAGCTTGCGACTAGCGGGCTCCTACAATGAGCAGTTCTTC
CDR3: CASSLRLAGSYNEQFF

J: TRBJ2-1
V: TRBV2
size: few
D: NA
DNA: TGTGCCAGCAGTGAGGAGACGTGGGATGAGCAGTTCTTC
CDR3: CASSEETWDEQFF

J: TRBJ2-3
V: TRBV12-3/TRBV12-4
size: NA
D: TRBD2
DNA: TGTGCCAGCAGTGGTAGCGGGGGAAGTTTCGAAGATACGCAGTATTTT
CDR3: CASSGSGGSFEDTQYF